Each of the 18 T cell receptor beta chains below was sequenced from the same sample in a study of T cell responses to AZD1222 COVID-19 vaccine. Data came from immunoSEQ multiplex PCR; TCRdb stores just in-frame clones and leaves some out. The sample has about 140,000 clones, 85% to 90% seen once. Sequencing used peripheral blood, obtained on day 0 of AZD1222 vaccination. These receptors were obtained from an adult in good health.

This clone was detected only once. The genes are TRBV5-1 and TRBJ2-1, with D perhaps matching TRBD1 (5 bases). V was trimmed by 0 bases and J by 1 base, leaving 8 bases between them. This CDR3 is 15 amino acids long. CDR1 and CDR2 from the germline V gene are SGHRS and YFSETQ. The CDR3 sequence is CASSLVGQSYNEQFF. CDR3 bases: TGCGCCAGCAGCTTGGTGGGGCAATCCTACAATGAGCAGTTCTTC.

This chain joins TRBV7-9 and TRBJ1-4; a possible D gene is TRBD1 (5 bases). The length of the CDR3 is 13 residues. V shed 6 bases and J shed 6 bases, with 11 bases lying between them. The germline V gene has CDR1 SEHNR and CDR2 FQNEAQ (reference sequence). The CDR3 nucleotides read TGTGCCAGCAGACCGGAAGGGGATGAAAAACTGTTTTTT. Its protein is CASRPEGDEKLFF.

J is TRBJ2-1 and V is TRBV15; 10 nucleotides line up with TRBD2. With 6 bases clipped from V and 7 bases from J, the junction kept 9 bases outside the gene matches. The CDR3 is made up of 15 amino acids. Germline V CDR1 and CDR2: LNHNV, YYDKDF (reference sequence). The CDR3 nucleotides are TGTGCCACCAGTATTTCAGCGGGAGGGGGAAATGAGCAGTTCTTC. It encodes CATSISAGGGNEQFF.

The rearrangement links TRBV5-6 to TRBJ1-5; TRBD1 agrees at 11 bases. With V trimmed by 0 bases and J by 2 bases, 1 base remained unmatched. The CDR3 has 16 amino acids. Germline V lookup: CDR1 SGHDT, CDR2 YYEEEE. CDR3 sequence reads: CASSLGTGGGNQPQHF. DNA of the CDR3: TGTGCCAGCAGCTTGGGGACAGGGGGCGGCAATCAGCCCCAGCATTTT.

The gene calls are TRBV19 and TRBJ1-6; TRBD1 aligns across 8 bases. Germline assignment: CDR1 LNHDA and CDR2 SQIVND (reference sequence). V shed 7 bases, J shed 6 bases, and the junction held 8 bases outside the gene matches. This CDR3 is built from 15 residues. Written as DNA, the CDR3 is TGTGCCAGTACCACGACAGGGGTAGGTAATTCACCCCTCCACTTT. It yields the protein CASTTTGVGNSPLHF.

The gene calls are TRBV11-3 and TRBJ2-5; D uncertain. The V end lost 1 base, the J end lost 5 bases, and 11 bases lay between the germline ends. This CDR3 is 14 amino acids long. Germline V gene data show CDR1 as SGHNT and CDR2 as YENEEA. The CDR3 loop reads CASSLASAFETQYF. DNA for the CDR3: TGTGCCAGCAGCTTAGCGTCGGCATTCGAGACCCAGTACTTC.

The V and J genes are TRBV24-1 and TRBJ1-3; D not certain. CDR1 is KGHDR, CDR2 SFDVKD, per germline. V lost 6 bases to trimming and J lost 3 bases, with 8 bases between them. The CDR3 is made up of 13 amino acids. CDR3 sequence: CATSHNNGNTIYF. CDR3 nucleotides: TGTGCCACCAGTCATAACAATGGAAACACCATATATTTT.

This chain connects TRBV4-2 to TRBJ1-2; D gene uncertain. The CDR3 is 14 amino acids. V was shortened by 4 bases and J by 1 base, with 10 bases between the two germline ends. The germline gives CDR1 LGHNA, CDR2 YNFKEQ. In DNA, the CDR3 is TGTGCCAGCAGCCGCCCAGAAGGTAACTATGGCTACACCTTC. Residues: CASSRPEGNYGYTF.

The J gene is TRBJ2-5, the V gene TRBV11-3; D not certain. CDR3 length: 12 residues. Germline loops: CDR1 SGHNT, CDR2 YENEEA. Between the trimmed V and J ends, which lost 4 bases and 2 bases, there was a span of 5 bases. CDR3 sequence (DNA): TGTGCCAGCAGCTGGAATCAAGAGACCCAGTACTTC. It translates to CASSWNQETQYF.

This chain uses TRBV9 with TRBJ2-6; D is uncertain. Deletions cut 2 bases from V and 7 bases from J, with 4 bases between. The germline CDR1 and CDR2 sequences are SGDLS and YYNGEE. CDR3 length: 12 amino acids. DNA of the CDR3: TGTGCCAGCAGCGTGGGCGCCAACGTCCTGACTTTC. Translating gives CASSVGANVLTF.

The rearrangement links TRBV27 to TRBJ2-1; maybe TRBD2 (5 bases). V gave up 8 bases and J gave up 6 bases, with 20 bases separating them. The length of the CDR3 is 15 residues. Germline loops: CDR1 MNHEY, CDR2 SMNVEV (reference sequence). The CDR3 loop is CASRARGQVANEQFF. In nucleotides, the CDR3 is TGTGCCAGCCGAGCTCGGGGTCAGGTTGCCAATGAGCAGTTCTTC.

V is TRBV7-8 and J is TRBJ2-7, with D tentatively TRBD1 or TRBD2 (5 bases each). This CDR3 has 12 residues. Trimming removed 5 bases from V and 6 bases from J, with 11 bases in between. CDR1 is SGHVS, CDR2 FQNEAQ, per germline. This chain's CDR3 is CASSPGGREQYF. The CDR3 coding sequence is TGTGCCAGCAGCCCTGGGGGTCGCGAGCAGTACTTC.

This clone was detected only once. The rearrangement joins TRBV10-3 to TRBJ2-1; 10 bases are a match to TRBD2. This CDR3 spans 14 amino acids. Looked up from germline, CDR1 is ENHRY and CDR2 is SYGVKD. The V segment lost 10 bases and the J segment 5 bases; nucleotides outside the gene matches: 8. This CDR3 reads CATYTSGVNNEQFF. CDR3 nucleotides: TGTGCCACTTACACTAGCGGGGTGAACAATGAGCAGTTCTTC.

V gene TRBV7-9 combines with J gene TRBJ2-1; either TRBD1 or TRBD2 may supply D (6 bases each). CDR1 is SEHNR and CDR2 is FQNEAQ in the germline V gene (reference sequence). The length of the CDR3 is 16 residues. Trimming cost V 0 bases and J 4 bases, with 13 bases left between them. The CDR3 DNA follows: TGTGCCAGCAGCTTAGCGCAAGGGGGGCGGTACAATGAGCAGTTCTTC. Translating it yields CASSLAQGGRYNEQFF.

V is TRBV9 and J is TRBJ1-2; D is unresolved. This CDR3 comprises 17 residues. Trimming left V 2 bases short and J 4 bases short, with 21 bases between. In germline, CDR1 is SGDLS, CDR2 YYNGEE. The CDR3 protein is CASSVDPTAKSSYGYTF. CDR3 coding DNA: TGTGCCAGCAGCGTCGATCCTACCGCGAAATCGAGCTATGGCTACACCTTC.

The chain links TRBV7-9 to TRBJ2-1, with 10 bases that match TRBD2. Trimming cost V 5 bases and J 6 bases; bases outside gene matches: 7. CDR1 is SEHNR, CDR2 FQNEAQ, per germline (reference sequence). The CDR3 runs to 15 residues. CDR3 in DNA: TGTGCCAGCAGCCCTAGCGGGAGCAGCTTCAATGAGCAGTTCTTC. Its protein is CASSPSGSSFNEQFF.

The chain joins TRBV24-1 to TRBJ1-2; D remains ambiguous. This CDR3 is 13 amino acids long. V was cut by 6 bases and J by 2 bases, with 9 bases left in between. Germline CDR1 and CDR2: KGHDR and SFDVKD. The CDR3 nucleotides are TGTGCCACCAGTCCCGGATCAAACTATGGCTACACCTTC. Translating gives CATSPGSNYGYTF.

The V call is TRBV9, the J call TRBJ2-1; D tentatively fits TRBD1 or TRBD2 (5 bases each). V was trimmed by 4 bases and J by 0 bases, leaving 11 bases between them. This CDR3 comprises 15 residues. Germline CDR1 and CDR2: SGDLS and YYNGEE. The CDR3 here is CASSPGADSYNEQFF. The CDR3 DNA reads as TGTGCCAGCAGCCCCGGGGCTGACTCCTACAATGAGCAGTTCTTC.